Listed below are T cell receptor beta chains from one sample, sequenced in a study of human T cells and chemical hapten exposure. In TCRdb, the RACE reads were re-called with MiXCR into one record per CDR3 protein. The data show under 95,000 distinct CDR3 sequences, with approximately 10% seen just once and 2.5% to 3% held by the top ten. The sequenced material came from whole blood. These receptors all stem from a female donor in good health. Some clones in this sample may be carry-over from other donors' samples. Both conserved end residues are part of each CDR3. Fields, in order: clone size, J gene, CDR3 length, D gene, V gene, CDR3 DNA, CDR3 protein. A D gene is named only where the DNA matches it firmly. Rows may omit the clone size; those that give it use once, few, many or a size class.

size: many; J: TRBJ2-7; length: 14; D: TRBD1; V: TRBV7-8; DNA: TGTGCCAGCAGCTGGGGACAGAGCTCCTACGAGCAGTACTTC; CDR3: CASSWGQSSYEQYF
size: few; J: TRBJ1-4; length: 14; D: .; V: TRBV12-3/TRBV12-4; DNA: TGTGCCAGCAGCCGGACGGAATCGTCTGAAAAACTGTTTTTT; CDR3: CASSRTESSEKLFF
size: .; J: TRBJ2-3; length: 15; D: .; V: TRBV12-5; DNA: TGTGCTAGTGGTCTCCCGACTTCGGGCACAGATACGCAGTATTTT; CDR3: CASGLPTSGTDTQYF
size: few; J: TRBJ2-3; length: 11; D: .; V: TRBV20-1; DNA: TGCAGTGCTCATTGGGGAGATACGCAGTATTTT; CDR3: CSAHWGDTQYF
size: .; J: TRBJ2-1; length: 16; D: TRBD2; V: TRBV28; DNA: TGTGCCAGCAGTTTATATAGCGGGAGCTCCTACAATGAGCAGTTCTTC; CDR3: CASSLYSGSSYNEQFF
size: .; J: TRBJ2-7; length: 12; D: .; V: TRBV28; DNA: TGTGCCAGCCGGAGGGGCCCCTACGAGCAGTACTTC; CDR3: CASRRGPYEQYF
size: few; J: TRBJ2-7; length: 15; D: .; V: TRBV20-1; DNA: TGCAGTGCTAGAGAGAGGCCTAGCGAGACCTACGAGCAGTACTTC; CDR3: CSARERPSETYEQYF
size: few; J: TRBJ2-3; length: 16; D: TRBD1; V: TRBV28; DNA: TGTGCCAGCACCCAATCCCGGACAGGGGATACAGATACGCAGTATTTT; CDR3: CASTQSRTGDTDTQYF
size: few; J: TRBJ2-1; length: 15; D: TRBD1; V: TRBV7-9; DNA: TGTGCCAGCAGCTTTGACGGGACAGGGGGCAATGAGCAGTTCTTC; CDR3: CASSFDGTGGNEQFF
size: many; J: TRBJ2-7; length: 13; D: TRBD1; V: TRBV29-1; DNA: TGCAGCGTTGAGGAGGACAGGGTCGACGAGCAGTACTTC; CDR3: CSVEEDRVDEQYF
size: few; J: TRBJ1-5; length: 12; D: .; V: TRBV20-1; DNA: TGCAGTGCCGACGACGGAAGTCAGCCCCAGCATTTT; CDR3: CSADDGSQPQHF
size: few; J: TRBJ2-2; length: 13; D: .; V: TRBV24-1; DNA: TGTGCCACCAGTGATGAGGGGGGCGGGGAGCTGTTTTTT; CDR3: CATSDEGGGELFF
size: few; J: TRBJ2-6; length: 17; D: .; V: TRBV28; DNA: TGTGCCAGCAGTTCGACAGTGTACATCTCTGGGGCCAACGTCCTGACTTTC; CDR3: CASSSTVYISGANVLTF
size: many; J: TRBJ2-2; length: 15; D: TRBD1; V: TRBV3-1; DNA: TGTGCCAGCAGCCCCCGGGACAGAAGAACCGGGGAGCTGTTTTTT; CDR3: CASSPRDRRTGELFF
size: .; J: TRBJ2-7; length: 15; D: TRBD1; V: TRBV7-8; DNA: TGTGCCAGCAGCGCTAGACAGGGCAATGTATACGAGCAGTACTTC; CDR3: CASSARQGNVYEQYF
size: many; J: TRBJ2-7; length: 15; D: TRBD2; V: TRBV28; DNA: TGTGCCAGCAGTCACCGCTTAGCGGGAGGTCACGAGCAGTACTTC; CDR3: CASSHRLAGGHEQYF
size: many; J: TRBJ2-7; length: 12; D: .; V: TRBV12-3/TRBV12-4; DNA: TGTGCCAGCAGTTTAGCTCCCTACGAGCAGTACTTC; CDR3: CASSLAPYEQYF
size: few; J: TRBJ1-6; length: 16; D: .; V: TRBV6-2/TRBV6-3; DNA: TGTGCCAGCAACGCAGCGCCGAGCTCCTATAATTCACCCCTCCACTTT; CDR3: CASNAAPSSYNSPLHF
size: few; J: TRBJ2-3; length: 16; D: TRBD1; V: TRBV7-2; DNA: TGTGCCAGCAGCTTAGCGGGGGACAGGGTTTTAGATACGCAGTATTTT; CDR3: CASSLAGDRVLDTQYF
size: .; J: TRBJ2-3; length: 15; D: .; V: TRBV24-1; DNA: TGTGCCACCAGGATCAGGGTCGGCAGCACAGATACGCAGTATTTT; CDR3: CATRIRVGSTDTQYF
size: few; J: TRBJ2-1; length: 14; D: TRBD2; V: TRBV28; DNA: TGTGCCAGCTTTACCGGGGGGGTACGCAATGAGCAGTTCTTC; CDR3: CASFTGGVRNEQFF
size: few; J: TRBJ2-7; length: 16; D: .; V: TRBV5-6; DNA: TGTGCCAGCAGCTTGGTGGGACTGACTGGTTCCTACGAGCAGTACTTC; CDR3: CASSLVGLTGSYEQYF
size: .; J: TRBJ2-2; length: 12; D: TRBD1; V: TRBV29-1; DNA: TGCAGCGTTTTTCAGGGGGCCGGGGAGCTGTTTTTT; CDR3: CSVFQGAGELFF
size: few; J: TRBJ1-2; length: 15; D: TRBD1; V: TRBV7-9; DNA: TGTGCCAGCAGCTTAGCCCGGACAGGGGAGAGTGGCTACACCTTC; CDR3: CASSLARTGESGYTF
size: .; J: TRBJ1-4; length: 14; D: TRBD1; V: TRBV3-1; DNA: TGTGCCAGCAGCCGACGACAGGGGGAAGAAAAACTGTTTTTT; CDR3: CASSRRQGEEKLFF
size: .; J: TRBJ2-7; length: 13; D: TRBD1; V: TRBV7-9; DNA: TGTGCCAGCAGCTCCGGACAGGGAAGAGAGCAGTACTTC; CDR3: CASSSGQGREQYF
size: many; J: TRBJ2-1; length: 14; D: TRBD1; V: TRBV12-3/TRBV12-4; DNA: TGTGCCAGCAGTTTGAGGACAGGGGGCGGTGAGCAGTTCTTC; CDR3: CASSLRTGGGEQFF
size: .; J: TRBJ2-1; length: 16; D: TRBD2; V: TRBV25-1; DNA: TGTGCCAGCAGTGAACCGGGGTTAGCGGGAGCAGCTGAGCAGTTCTTC; CDR3: CASSEPGLAGAAEQFF
size: many; J: TRBJ1-2; length: 17; D: .; V: TRBV28; DNA: TGTGCCAGCGGAACCTTTGAGGGGGGGGCTGACCACTATGGCTACACCTTC; CDR3: CASGTFEGGADHYGYTF
size: .; J: TRBJ2-7; length: 14; D: TRBD1; V: TRBV19; DNA: TGTGCCAGTAGTGCAGCGACAGGGGCCTACGAGCAGTACTTC; CDR3: CASSAATGAYEQYF
size: many; J: TRBJ2-7; length: 12; D: .; V: TRBV28; DNA: TGTGCCAGCAGTTCCAGCTTTTATGAGCAGTACTTC; CDR3: CASSSSFYEQYF
size: few; J: TRBJ2-7; length: 17; D: TRBD1; V: TRBV7-2; DNA: TGTGCCAGCAGCTGGGGGATCCCGGGACAGACCTCCACGGTGCAGTACTTC; CDR3: CASSWGIPGQTSTVQYF
size: many; J: TRBJ1-1; length: 16; D: TRBD1; V: TRBV5-1; DNA: TGCGCCAGCAGCTTGGATACCGGGACAGTAGGCACTGAAGCTTTCTTT; CDR3: CASSLDTGTVGTEAFF
size: .; J: TRBJ2-7; length: 13; D: .; V: TRBV12-3/TRBV12-4; DNA: TGTGCCAGCATGCAGACAGCAGCCTACGAGCAGTACTTC; CDR3: CASMQTAAYEQYF
size: .; J: TRBJ1-5; length: 15; D: TRBD1; V: TRBV12-3/TRBV12-4; DNA: TGTGCCAGCAGGGCATGGACAGGGGGCAATCAGCCCCAGCATTTT; CDR3: CASRAWTGGNQPQHF
size: few; J: TRBJ2-1; length: 14; D: .; V: TRBV27; DNA: TGTGCCAGCAGTTTTCGGGAAGATGGAAATGAGCAGTTCTTC; CDR3: CASSFREDGNEQFF
size: once; J: TRBJ2-3; length: 16; D: TRBD2; V: TRBV29-1; DNA: TGCAGCGTTCGTTCCTCTAGCGGGAGTAGCACAGATACGCAGTATTTT; CDR3: CSVRSSSGSSTDTQYF
size: .; J: TRBJ2-1; length: 16; D: TRBD2; V: TRBV4-1; DNA: TGCGCCAGCAGCCAGGGAAGGCTAGCGGGAATGGGTGAGCAGTTCTTC; CDR3: CASSQGRLAGMGEQFF
size: few; J: TRBJ2-7; length: 13; D: .; V: TRBV6-2/TRBV6-3; DNA: TGTGCCAGCCGTTTAGGAGGGCCCTACGAGCAGTACTTC; CDR3: CASRLGGPYEQYF
size: .; J: TRBJ1-3; length: 14; D: .; V: TRBV25-1; DNA: TGTGCCAGCAGTGAGGGGGGTGGTGGAAACACCATATATTTT; CDR3: CASSEGGGGNTIYF
size: .; J: TRBJ1-2; length: 15; D: .; V: TRBV19; DNA: TGTGCCAGTAGTATGCCGGGAGGGGACCTTTATGGCTACACCTTC; CDR3: CASSMPGGDLYGYTF
size: few; J: TRBJ1-2; length: 13; D: .; V: TRBV29-1; DNA: TGCAGCGTTGGATCGTCAGTCACCTATGGCTACACCTTC; CDR3: CSVGSSVTYGYTF
size: few; J: TRBJ2-2; length: 17; D: TRBD2; V: TRBV19; DNA: TGTGCCAGTAGCCCACTAGCGGGAGTAGGGGGAACCGGGGAGCTGTTTTTT; CDR3: CASSPLAGVGGTGELFF
size: many; J: TRBJ1-4; length: 14; D: TRBD1; V: TRBV29-1; DNA: TGCAGCGCTTCCGACGGGACAGGGGGCGAAAAACTGTTTTTT; CDR3: CSASDGTGGEKLFF
size: .; J: TRBJ2-5; length: 16; D: .; V: TRBV6-6; DNA: TGTGCCAGCAGTGTCCCGTCGGGGAGCTCCCAAGAGACCCAGTACTTC; CDR3: CASSVPSGSSQETQYF
size: .; J: TRBJ1-2; length: 14; D: .; V: TRBV2; DNA: TGTGCCAGCAGTGAACAATCAGGGGTTATGGGCTACACCTTC; CDR3: CASSEQSGVMGYTF
size: .; J: TRBJ2-1; length: 13; D: .; V: TRBV6-4; DNA: TGTGCCAGCAGTGACAACAGTTACAATGAGCAGTTCTTC; CDR3: CASSDNSYNEQFF
size: many; J: TRBJ1-3; length: 16; D: .; V: TRBV7-2; DNA: TGTGCCAGCAGTCAGACCGGGAGATACTCTGGAAACACCATATATTTT; CDR3: CASSQTGRYSGNTIYF
size: many; J: TRBJ2-7; length: 13; D: TRBD1; V: TRBV6-5; DNA: TGTGCCAGCAGACCGGGACAGCAATACGAGCAGTACTTC; CDR3: CASRPGQQYEQYF
size: .; J: TRBJ2-3; length: 13; D: .; V: TRBV6-2/TRBV6-3; DNA: TGTGCCAGCAGATTGGACGGTACAGATACGCAGTATTTT; CDR3: CASRLDGTDTQYF
size: many; J: TRBJ1-4; length: 14; D: TRBD1; V: TRBV7-9; DNA: TGTGCCAGCAGCAACGACAGGGGTAATGAAAAACTGTTTTTT; CDR3: CASSNDRGNEKLFF
size: many; J: TRBJ2-3; length: 18; D: .; V: TRBV20-1; DNA: TGCAGTGCCGTAGAGGGGTACAGACGTAGAGGTGCCACAGATACGCAGTATTTT; CDR3: CSAVEGYRRRGATDTQYF
size: few; J: TRBJ1-1; length: 14; D: .; V: TRBV5-1; DNA: TGCGCCAGCAGTCAAGGGGTTGGGAACACTGAAGCTTTCTTT; CDR3: CASSQGVGNTEAFF
size: .; J: TRBJ1-2; length: 15; D: .; V: TRBV19; DNA: TGTGCCAGTAGTCGACTGGGAATACTCATCGAGGGCTACACCTTC; CDR3: CASSRLGILIEGYTF
size: .; J: TRBJ2-3; length: 16; D: TRBD2; V: TRBV7-9; DNA: TGTGCCAGCAGCACCTATAGCGGGAGGGCCTTGGATACGCAGTATTTT; CDR3: CASSTYSGRALDTQYF
size: .; J: TRBJ2-3; length: 12; D: .; V: TRBV30; DNA: TGTGCCTGGAGCGACAGTCCGGATACGCAGTATTTT; CDR3: CAWSDSPDTQYF
size: .; J: TRBJ1-2; length: 14; D: .; V: TRBV7-9; DNA: TGTGCCAGCAGCTTAGCGGGACATAACTATGGCTACACCTTC; CDR3: CASSLAGHNYGYTF
size: few; J: TRBJ2-3; length: 14; D: .; V: TRBV18; DNA: TGTGCCAGCTCACCACCGGCCCTCACAGATACGCAGTATTTT; CDR3: CASSPPALTDTQYF
size: many; J: TRBJ2-1; length: 15; D: TRBD2; V: TRBV4-2; DNA: TGTGCCAGCAGCCAGGGACTAGCGGGGAACAATGAGCAGTTCTTC; CDR3: CASSQGLAGNNEQFF
size: .; J: TRBJ1-4; length: 13; D: TRBD1; V: TRBV14; DNA: TGTGCCAGCAGCCCAGGGGGCCTTGAAAAACTGTTTTTT; CDR3: CASSPGGLEKLFF